Here is one T cell receptor beta chain with its context. Its antigen is currently unknown. These data are taken from a study of immune evolution from preneoplasia to lung adenocarcinoma. Study results and caveats: Top clone share appeared to fall from AAH through AIS, MIA, adenocarcinoma. Clonality was highest in normal lung, lower in later-stage lesions apparently.

Assay used: immunoSEQ multiplex PCR; TCRdb lists only in-frame clones, some missing. The sample consists of thousands of clones, 77% of them appearing once. CDR1 and CDR2 (germline): KGHSH, LQKENI. This CDR3 contains 18 residues. V dropped 0 bases and J dropped 3; count of bases not matched to a gene: 7. The sample consisted of FFPE adjacent normal lung tissue. The TCR comes from a person aged 65 to 85 with lung adenocarcinoma. The chain uses TRBV18 and TRBJ1-4, with TRBD1 matching over 10 bases. CDR3 amino acids: CASSPPGQGSRANEKLFF. The CDR3 DNA reads as TGTGCCAGCTCACCACCGGGACAGGGGTCCAGGGCTAATGAAAAACTGTTTTTT.